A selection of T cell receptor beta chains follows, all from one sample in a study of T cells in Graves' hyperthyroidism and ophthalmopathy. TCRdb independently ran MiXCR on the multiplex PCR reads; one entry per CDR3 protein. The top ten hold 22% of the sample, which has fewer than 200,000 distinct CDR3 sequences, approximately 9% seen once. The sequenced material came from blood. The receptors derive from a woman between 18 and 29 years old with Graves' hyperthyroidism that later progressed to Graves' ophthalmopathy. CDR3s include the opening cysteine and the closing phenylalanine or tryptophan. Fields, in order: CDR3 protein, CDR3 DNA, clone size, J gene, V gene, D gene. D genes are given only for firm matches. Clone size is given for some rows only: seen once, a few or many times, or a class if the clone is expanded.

cdr3_aa: CASSDGALAGNEQFF; cdr3_nt: TGTGCCAGCAGTGACGGCGCGCTAGCGGGCAATGAGCAGTTCTTC; clone_size: few; j_call: TRBJ2-1; v_call: TRBV6-4; d_call: TRBD2
cdr3_aa: CASSSQGTYGNTIYF; cdr3_nt: TGTGCCAGCAGCTCACAGGGGACGTACGGAAACACCATATATTTT; clone_size: .; j_call: TRBJ1-3; v_call: TRBV11-2; d_call: TRBD1
cdr3_aa: CASSLEGRDAEAFF; cdr3_nt: TGTGCCAGCAGCTTAGAAGGACGGGACGCTGAAGCTTTCTTT; clone_size: few; j_call: TRBJ1-1; v_call: TRBV13; d_call: .
cdr3_aa: CASRPGTSGAETQYF; cdr3_nt: TGTGCCTCCCGGCCCGGGACTAGCGGGGCCGAGACCCAGTACTTC; clone_size: many; j_call: TRBJ2-5; v_call: TRBV2; d_call: TRBD2
cdr3_aa: CASSEQGPSTEAFF; cdr3_nt: TGTGCCAGCAGTGAACAGGGTCCGAGTACTGAAGCTTTCTTT; clone_size: many; j_call: TRBJ1-1; v_call: TRBV2; d_call: .
cdr3_aa: CASSGQGGTGELFF; cdr3_nt: TGTGCCAGCAGCGGACAGGGGGGAACCGGGGAGCTGTTTTTT; clone_size: many; j_call: TRBJ2-2; v_call: TRBV7-2; d_call: TRBD1
cdr3_aa: CASSTGSLNQPQHF; cdr3_nt: TGTGCCAGCAGTACAGGGTCCCTCAATCAGCCCCAGCATTTT; clone_size: many; j_call: TRBJ1-5; v_call: TRBV12-3/TRBV12-4; d_call: .
cdr3_aa: CASSYRGQPYSPLHF; cdr3_nt: TGTGCCAGCAGTTACCGGGGGCAACCATATTCACCCCTCCACTTT; clone_size: few; j_call: TRBJ1-6; v_call: TRBV6-6; d_call: .
cdr3_aa: CASSLSWGETEAFF; cdr3_nt: TGTGCCAGCAGCTTAAGTTGGGGTGAGACTGAAGCTTTCTTT; clone_size: many; j_call: TRBJ1-1; v_call: TRBV7-8; d_call: .
cdr3_aa: CASSFGLAGARTGELFF; cdr3_nt: TGTGCCAGCAGTTTTGGACTAGCGGGAGCGCGGACCGGGGAGCTGTTTTTT; clone_size: .; j_call: TRBJ2-2; v_call: TRBV6-1; d_call: TRBD2
cdr3_aa: CASSLPLDTQYF; cdr3_nt: TGCGCCAGCAGCCTTCCGTTGGATACGCAGTATTTT; clone_size: .; j_call: TRBJ2-3; v_call: TRBV4-1; d_call: .
cdr3_aa: CASSPGQGASSGANVLTF; cdr3_nt: TGTGCCAGCAGCCCCGGACAGGGGGCGTCCTCTGGGGCCAACGTCCTGACTTTC; clone_size: few; j_call: TRBJ2-6; v_call: TRBV11-1; d_call: TRBD1
cdr3_aa: CASSLQGPYEQYF; cdr3_nt: TGTGCCAGCAGTTTACAGGGTCCCTACGAGCAGTACTTC; clone_size: many; j_call: TRBJ2-7; v_call: TRBV28; d_call: .
cdr3_aa: CASSYLGQYQETQYF; cdr3_nt: TGTGCCAGCAGTTATTTGGGACAGTACCAAGAGACCCAGTACTTC; clone_size: many; j_call: TRBJ2-5; v_call: TRBV6-1; d_call: TRBD1
cdr3_aa: CASKKGGRAYGYTF; cdr3_nt: TGTGCCAGCAAAAAAGGTGGTAGGGCTTATGGCTACACCTTC; clone_size: many; j_call: TRBJ1-2; v_call: TRBV2; d_call: .
cdr3_aa: CSATGQGRYEQYF; cdr3_nt: TGCAGTGCCACCGGACAGGGCCGGTACGAGCAGTACTTC; clone_size: few; j_call: TRBJ2-7; v_call: TRBV20-1; d_call: TRBD1
cdr3_aa: CSAPRDSTYEQYF; cdr3_nt: TGCAGTGCTCCTCGGGACAGCACCTACGAGCAGTACTTC; clone_size: many; j_call: TRBJ2-7; v_call: TRBV20-1; d_call: TRBD1
cdr3_aa: CASSPRQVIVKQFF; cdr3_nt: TGTGCCAGCAGTCCCCGACAGGTAATAGTCAAGCAGTTCTTC; clone_size: many; j_call: TRBJ2-1; v_call: TRBV27; d_call: .
cdr3_aa: CASSFGGLAGGADTQYF; cdr3_nt: TGTGCCAGCAGCTTCGGGGGACTAGCGGGAGGCGCAGATACGCAGTATTTT; clone_size: .; j_call: TRBJ2-3; v_call: TRBV7-2; d_call: TRBD2
cdr3_aa: CASSLDPGGNTGELFF; cdr3_nt: TGTGCCAGCAGCTTGGATCCAGGGGGAAACACCGGGGAGCTGTTTTTT; clone_size: .; j_call: TRBJ2-2; v_call: TRBV5-4; d_call: TRBD1
cdr3_aa: CASIPMGSYEQYF; cdr3_nt: TGTGCCAGCATCCCCATGGGCTCCTACGAGCAGTACTTC; clone_size: .; j_call: TRBJ2-7; v_call: TRBV5-6; d_call: .
cdr3_aa: CASSQGQGNYEQYF; cdr3_nt: TGTGCCAGCAGCCAGGGACAGGGGAACTACGAGCAGTACTTC; clone_size: many; j_call: TRBJ2-7; v_call: TRBV3-1; d_call: TRBD1